A single sample gave rise to the 15 T cell receptor beta chains below, sequenced in a study of beta chain features in type 1 diabetes. The investigators reverse transcribed all of the isolated RNA, so they sequenced expressed TCRB transcripts. Data came from immunoSEQ multiplex PCR; TCRdb stores just in-frame clones and leaves some out. The sample holds some 150,000 clones, less than 10% seen once. The sample taken for sequencing was central memory CD4+ T cells from blood. These receptors all come from a woman aged 40 to 49 in good health.

V and J are TRBV9 and TRBJ2-5; tentatively, D is TRBD1 (5 bases). Germline CDR1 is SGDLS and CDR2 is YYNGEE. Trimming pared 0 bases from V and 5 bases from J, leaving 8 bases between. The CDR3 consists of 13 residues. The CDR3 DNA reads as TGTGCCAGCAGCGTAGTCCCAGGGGAGACCCAGTACTTC. Translation gives CASSVVPGETQYF.

The chain is built from TRBV2 and TRBJ2-7; 8 nucleotides match TRBD1. Trimming at V came to 8 bases and at J to 4 bases, leaving 7 bases not matched to a gene. The V gene's germline CDR1 is SNHLY and CDR2 FYNNEI. CDR3 length: 13 amino acids. The CDR3 loop is CASGGQAVYEQYF. The CDR3 DNA sequence: TGTGCCAGCGGGGGACAGGCCGTTTACGAGCAGTACTTC.

This clone was recorded a few times. The J gene is TRBJ2-7, the V gene TRBV5-4; the match to TRBD1 covers 7 bases. The germline CDR1 and CDR2 sequences are SGHNT and YYREEE (reference sequence). The CDR3 is made up of 15 amino acids. The ends lost 4 bases at V and 3 bases at J; junction bases unmatched: 10. The CDR3 DNA reads TGTGCCAGCAGCCTAGGGGGCTTATCCCTCTACGAGCAGTACTTC. This encodes CASSLGGLSLYEQYF.

This clone was recorded a few times. The chain has TRBV14 and TRBJ2-5, with D possibly matching TRBD1 (6 bases). The germline gives CDR1 SGHDN, CDR2 FVKESK. The CDR3 loop spans 15 amino acids. V was pared by 3 bases and J by 7 bases, with 18 bases between. CDR3 residues: CASSHLPLQGTTQYF. DNA for the CDR3: TGTGCCAGCAGCCACCTTCCCCTTCAGGGGACGACCCAGTACTTC. Using reference TRBV14 and TRBJ2-5 for the parts outside the CDR3, the full variable domain is EAGVTQFPSHSVIEKGQTVTLRCDPISGHDNLYWYRRVMGKEIKFLLHFVKESKQDESGMPNNRFLAERTGGTYSTLKVQPAELEDSGVYFCASSHLPLQGTTQYFGPGTRLLVL.

The V gene is TRBV7-2, the J gene TRBJ2-5, with D possibly matching TRBD2 (6 bases). The ends were cut back, 6 bases at V and 2 bases at J, with 13 bases in the middle. The CDR3 sequence is 14 residues long. Germline CDR1 and CDR2: SGHTA and FQGNSA. CDR3 amino acids: CASSRLAGQETQYF. The CDR3 region has the DNA TGTGCCAGCAGTCGACTTGCGGGACAAGAGACCCAGTACTTC. Together with reference TRBV7-2 and TRBJ2-5, the CDR3 gives the full variable domain: GAGVSQSPSNKVTEKGKDVELRCDPISGHTALYWYRQSLGQGLEFLIYFQGNSAPDKSGLPSDRFSAERTGGSVSTLTIQRTQQEDSAVYLCASSRLAGQETQYFGPGTRLLVL.

This clone was seen a handful of times. The genes are TRBV7-8 and TRBJ2-7, with 9 bases fitting TRBD1. This CDR3 comprises 17 residues. J lost 0 bases, V lost 5 bases, and 11 bases had no gene match. Germline CDR1 SGHVS, CDR2 FQNEAQ. CDR3 sequence reads: CASSLLQGARGSYEQYF. The CDR3, as DNA: TGTGCCAGCAGCCTCCTACAGGGGGCGCGAGGCTCCTACGAGCAGTACTTC.

The chain links TRBV6-5 to TRBJ2-3; tentatively, D is TRBD1 (6 bases). With 4 bases removed from V and 1 base from J, the gap between germline ends came to 15 bases. Germline CDR1 and CDR2: MNHEY and SVGAGI. This CDR3 spans 16 amino acids. The CDR3 spells CASSWSTGHGTDTQYF. The CDR3 DNA reads as TGTGCCAGCAGTTGGTCCACAGGGCACGGCACAGATACGCAGTATTTT.

The rearrangement joins TRBV19 to TRBJ1-3; D unclear. Germline CDR1 is LNHDA and CDR2 is SQIVND (reference sequence). The CDR3 extends over 16 amino acids. V was shortened by 2 bases and J by 1 base, with 12 bases between the two germline ends. CDR3 loop: CASSILEAGSGNTIYF. The CDR3 region has the DNA TGTGCCAGTAGTATATTGGAAGCGGGTTCTGGAAACACCATATATTTT.

The table lists this clone with a few counts. The chain is built from TRBV5-1 and TRBJ2-7; 9 bases match TRBD1. Germline V CDR1 and CDR2: SGHRS, YFSETQ. This CDR3 contains 15 residues. J gave up 2 bases and V 4 bases, and 7 bases lay outside the gene matches. In DNA, the CDR3 is TGCGCCAGCAGCCCCGGACAGGGGAATACCTACGAGCAGTACTTC. Translating gives CASSPGQGNTYEQYF.

This clone was observed at least ten times. The rearrangement joins TRBV2 to TRBJ1-3, with D uncertain. V was pared by 6 bases and J by 2 bases, with 8 bases between. The CDR3 consists of 13 residues. Germline lookup yields CDR1 SNHLY and CDR2 FYNNEI. The CDR3 is CASSISTGNTIYF. CDR3 bases: TGTGCCAGCAGCATCTCTACTGGAAACACCATATATTTT.

This clone appeared many times. V usage is TRBV19 and J usage is TRBJ2-1; tentatively, D is TRBD1 (6 bases). The germline V gene encodes CDR1 LNHDA and CDR2 SQIVND (reference sequence). The CDR3 is made up of 13 amino acids. V was clipped by 5 bases and J by 15 bases, with 20 bases between them. The CDR3 sequence is CASSFRGRGQLFF. The CDR3 DNA reads TGTGCCAGTAGTTTCCGAGGGAGAGGACAGTTGTTCTTC.

The chain recombines TRBV5-1 with TRBJ2-3; 8 bases match TRBD2. The CDR3 runs to 15 residues. Germline loops: CDR1 SGHRS, CDR2 YFSETQ. V gave up 2 bases and J gave up 6 bases; unmatched junction bases: 8. The CDR3 nucleotides are TGCGCCAGCAGCTTAACTAGCGGCGCCAGGGATACGCAGTATTTT. This gives the protein CASSLTSGARDTQYF.

This clone came up a few times. The rearrangement joins TRBV5-4 to TRBJ2-5; 9 bases map to TRBD1. CDR3 length: 14 residues. Trimming took 6 bases from V and 5 from J; bases not matched to a gene: 8. Germline CDR1 is SGHNT and CDR2 is YYREEE (reference sequence). The DNA for the CDR3 is TGTGCCAGCATGGGACAGGGATCCGGTGAGACCCAGTACTTC. It specifies CASMGQGSGETQYF.

The CDR3 reads CASSSPAREAFF. In nucleotides, the CDR3 is TGTGCCAGCAGCTCTCCGGCTAGGGAAGCTTTCTTT. The V call is TRBV7-2, the J call TRBJ1-1, with unresolved D. The germline V gene encodes CDR1 SGHTA and CDR2 FQGNSA. The CDR3 totals 12 residues. V dropped 4 bases and J dropped 8 bases, with 11 bases sitting between them.

The V and J genes are TRBV7-9 and TRBJ1-4; TRBD1 matches at 7 bases. This CDR3 has 15 amino acids. V shed 5 bases, J shed 5 bases, and the junction held 8 bases outside the gene matches. Germline lookup yields CDR1 SEHNR and CDR2 FQNEAQ (reference sequence). CDR3 nucleotides: TGTGCCAGCAGCCCACTACAGGGGAGGAATGAAAAACTGTTTTTT. It is translated as CASSPLQGRNEKLFF.